This TCR beta chain was identified during a study of vaccination effects on CD4 cells after COVID-19. Study context: PBMC cultures contained around 2 million cells per well, 8.5 to 10 IU/ml IL-2 and roughly 10 ug/ml peptides.

Clones were sequenced by immunoSEQ multiplex PCR, and TCRdb holds only the in-frame ones, with some missing. Found here are 25,000 to 35,000 clones, around two thirds of them singletons; the top ten hold under 15%. Isolating CD4+ T cells followed 9 to 10 days of culture. Two-dose BNT162b2 or mRNA-1273 vaccination was given to participants. Worth noting for this clone: Its specificity is not known.

The TCR was taken from a human donor who received a COVID-19 vaccine. This material consisted of CD4+ T cells from PBMCs cultured without peptide, taken after COVID-19 vaccination.

This CDR3 reads CASSLTGINQPQHF. The CDR3 bases are TGTGCCAGCAGCTTGACAGGGATCAATCAGCCCCAGCATTTT. The rearrangement links TRBV11-2 to TRBJ1-5; 7 bases agree with TRBD1. V lost 3 bases to trimming and J lost 3 bases; unmatched junction nucleotides: 2. There are 14 residues in the CDR3. The germline V gene encodes CDR1 SGHAT and CDR2 FQNNGV.